The 2 T cell receptor beta chains listed next were all sequenced from one sample in a study of control samples from healthy donors and cancer patients. Repertoires were generated with immunoSEQ multiplex PCR, while TCRdb's copy carries only in-frame clones and drops some. The sample consists of tens of thousands of clones, just over 90% of them appearing once. The sample comprised PBMCs. Receptors were obtained from a man younger than 45 with colorectal cancer.

This rearrangement joins TRBV30 to TRBJ1-2; TRBD1 is a possible D gene (6 bases). The V end was cut by 0 bases, the J end by 2 bases, with 7 bases between. Germline V gives CDR1 GTSNPN, CDR2 SVGIG (reference sequence). The CDR3 totals 13 residues. CDR3 residues: CAWSVTGNYGYTF. CDR3 sequence (DNA): TGTGCCTGGAGTGTCACAGGGAACTATGGCTACACCTTC.

The chain has TRBV4-2 and TRBJ1-5; TRBD1 aligns across 7 bases. Germline-derived CDR1 and CDR2 are LGHNA and YNFKEQ. Germline trimming cut 4 bases from V and 1 base from J; bases unmatched to any gene: 19. The CDR3 totals 20 residues. CDR3 residues: CASSRSPAGGSGVSNQPQHF. CDR3 in DNA: TGTGCCAGCAGCCGATCCCCGGCAGGGGGAAGCGGTGTAAGCAATCAGCCCCAGCATTTT.